Shown below are 27 T cell receptor beta chains from a single sample sequenced in a study of T cell responses to AZD1222 COVID-19 vaccine. Repertoires were generated with immunoSEQ multiplex PCR, while TCRdb's copy carries only in-frame clones and drops some. Among about 130,000 clones listed, about nine tenths were seen once. The sequencing used peripheral blood, collected on day 0 of AZD1222 vaccination. Receptors originate from an adult in good health.

This clone was found once. V is TRBV4-2 and J is TRBJ1-2; D gene uncertain. CDR1 is LGHNA and CDR2 is YNFKEQ in the germline V gene. There are 11 residues in the CDR3. Trimming cost V 0 bases and J 13 bases, with 9 bases left between them. CDR3 loop: CASSQDEGRTF. In DNA form, the CDR3 reads TGTGCCAGCAGCCAAGATGAGGGCCGCACCTTC.

By share, this clone ranks as medium-sized (0.01 to 0.1%). This chain joins TRBV7-6 and TRBJ2-7, with D perhaps assigned TRBD1 or TRBD2 (5 bases each). V was trimmed by 5 bases and J by 6 bases, leaving 20 bases between them. Germline V gene lookup returns CDR1 SGHVS and CDR2 FNYEAQ. This CDR3 has 15 amino acids. CDR3 amino acids: CASSPTQGAQGEQYF. The CDR3 DNA is TGTGCCAGCAGCCCCACCCAGGGAGCCCAAGGCGAGCAGTACTTC.

V and J are TRBV5-1 and TRBJ1-3; D uncertain. This CDR3 is built from 15 residues. CDR1 SGHRS and CDR2 YFSETQ come from the germline V gene. V lost 0 bases to trimming and J lost 1 base, with 8 bases between them. CDR3 DNA: TGCGCCAGCAGCTTGGCCTCGGATTCTGGAAACACCATATATTTT. Its protein product is CASSLASDSGNTIYF.

This chain joins TRBV19 and TRBJ1-2; D is unclear. Trimming removed 4 bases from V and 3 bases from J, with 15 bases in between. Germline CDR1 and CDR2: LNHDA and SQIVND (reference sequence). There are 15 residues in the CDR3. CDR3 sequence: CASSNPPDGDYGYTF. In DNA form, the CDR3 reads TGTGCCAGTAGTAATCCCCCTGACGGGGACTATGGCTACACCTTC.

The J gene is TRBJ1-1, the V gene TRBV14; D gene uncertain. Looked up from germline, CDR1 is SGHDN and CDR2 is FVKESK. CDR3 length: 13 residues. The V end lost 4 bases, the J end lost 0 bases, and 6 bases lay between the germline ends. The CDR3 sequence: CASSPLLNTEAFF. In DNA, the CDR3 is TGTGCCAGCAGCCCTTTATTGAACACTGAAGCTTTCTTT.

This clone was found once. The V call is TRBV6-1, the J call TRBJ1-1, with D tentatively TRBD1 (6 bases). The germline V gene encodes CDR1 MNHNS and CDR2 SASEGT. The V end lost 6 bases, the J end lost 8 bases, and 22 bases lay between the germline ends. The CDR3 sequence is 15 residues long. Here the CDR3 reads CASRDRQPSSKEAFF. CDR3 in DNA: TGTGCCAGCAGGGACAGACAGCCATCTAGTAAGGAAGCTTTCTTT.

This clone has just one count. The chain is built from TRBV15 and TRBJ2-1; a possible D gene is TRBD1 (8 bases). Germline CDR1 is LNHNV and CDR2 is YYDKDF (reference sequence). The CDR3 is made up of 16 amino acids. Trimming took off 1 base at V and 8 bases at J, with 18 bases between the two ends. The CDR3 loop reads CATSRGHRGGGDEQFF. The CDR3 nucleotides read TGTGCCACCAGCAGAGGACACAGGGGGGGCGGGGATGAGCAGTTCTTC.

This chain uses TRBV7-8 with TRBJ1-5; 7 nucleotides agree with TRBD1. Per the germline V gene, CDR1 is SGHVS and CDR2 is FQNEAQ. Trimming at V came to 2 bases and at J to 0 bases, leaving 7 bases not matched to a gene. This CDR3 contains 17 residues. The chain's CDR3 is CASSLRTGYYSNQPQHF. The DNA for the CDR3 is TGTGCCAGCAGCTTACGGACAGGTTACTATAGCAATCAGCCCCAGCATTTT.

This sequence joins TRBV7-6 and TRBJ1-3; 7 bases align to TRBD1. Germline values: CDR1 SGHVS, CDR2 FNYEAQ. There are 16 residues in the CDR3. V shed 0 bases and J 4 bases; nucleotides not matched to a gene: 6. The CDR3 nucleotides are TGTGCCAGCAGCTTAGCCCACGAGGGGGCCGGAAACACCATATATTTT. Protein sequence: CASSLAHEGAGNTIYF. The variable domain in full, with the rest retrieved from reference TRBV7-6 and TRBJ1-3, is GAGVSQSPRYKVTKRGQDVALRCDPISGHVSLYWYRQALGQGPEFLTYFNYEAQQDKSGLPNDRFSAERPEGSISTLTIQRTEQRDSAMYRCASSLAHEGAGNTIYFGEGSWLTVV.

The genes are TRBV10-3 and TRBJ1-1; no definite D call. This CDR3 has 15 residues. V lost 10 bases, J lost 1 base, and 19 bases lay in between. CDR1 and CDR2 (germline): ENHRY, SYGVKD. CDR3 sequence (DNA): TGTGCCACTTCCAGCTGGGAGCTGGAGAACACTGAAGCTTTCTTT. Protein sequence: CATSSWELENTEAFF.

The chain carries TRBV7-9 and TRBJ1-2; 7 positions match TRBD1. The CDR3 totals 11 residues. Germline V gene lookup returns CDR1 SEHNR and CDR2 FQNEAQ (reference sequence). The J segment lost 8 bases and the V segment lost 5 bases, leaving 2 bases of the junction unmatched. CDR3 DNA sequence: TGTGCCAGCAGCCCCAGGGGGGGCTACACCTTC. Translating gives CASSPRGGYTF. The variable domain in full, with the rest retrieved from reference TRBV7-9 and TRBJ1-2, is DTGVSQNPRHKITKRGQNVTFRCDPISEHNRLYWYRQTLGQGPEFLTYFQNEAQLEKSRLLSDRFSAERPKGSFSTLEIQRTEQGDSAMYLCASSPRGGYTFGSGTRLTVV.

V and J are TRBV18 and TRBJ1-1; D might be TRBD1 (5 bases). V was shortened by 2 bases and J by 3 bases, with 10 bases between the two germline ends. CDR1 is KGHSH and CDR2 is LQKENI in the germline V gene. The CDR3 runs 14 residues. This CDR3 reads CASSPISGDTEAFF. The DNA of the CDR3 is TGTGCCAGCTCACCAATTTCGGGGGACACTGAAGCTTTCTTT.

The V call is TRBV25-1, the J call TRBJ2-7, with D unclear. CDR1 MGHDK and CDR2 SYGVNS come from the germline V gene. There are 13 residues in the CDR3. V was shortened by 1 base and J by 7 bases, with 11 bases between the two germline ends. The CDR3 DNA reads TGTGCCAGCAGTGAATTAGGCCCCAGGGAGCAGTACTTC. Protein sequence: CASSELGPREQYF.

The chain links TRBV5-1 to TRBJ1-5, with D possibly being TRBD1 (5 bases). There are 15 residues in the CDR3. The germline V gene has CDR1 SGHRS and CDR2 YFSETQ. Deletions cut 0 bases from V and 3 bases from J, with 10 bases between. The CDR3 region has the DNA TGCGCCAGCAGCTTGGGGCCGGGGGACAATCAGCCCCAGCATTTT. Translating it yields CASSLGPGDNQPQHF.

This rearrangement joins TRBV3-1 (or the pseudogene TRBV3-2) to TRBJ1-4; the D gene is possibly TRBD1 (6 bases). The CDR3 loop spans 15 amino acids. Trimming took 4 bases from V and 8 from J, leaving 17 bases between them. Germline CDR1 is LGHDT and CDR2 is YNNKEL (reference sequence). The CDR3 loop reads CASSLNRELKEKLFF. DNA of the CDR3: TGTGCCAGCAGCCTTAACAGGGAGTTGAAGGAAAAACTGTTTTTT.

The chain carries TRBV5-1 and TRBJ2-3; D uncertain. The germline gives CDR1 SGHRS, CDR2 YFSETQ. V gave up 0 bases and J gave up 3 bases, with 8 bases separating them. The CDR3 is made up of 14 amino acids. CDR3 in amino acids: CASSLDLGTDTQYF. For the CDR3, the DNA is TGCGCCAGCAGCTTGGATTTAGGAACAGATACGCAGTATTTT.

The CDR3 loop reads CASSLAPGENSPLHF. The DNA of the CDR3 is TGTGCCAGCAGCTTGGCACCGGGTGAGAATTCACCCCTCCACTTT. The chain joins TRBV5-6 to TRBJ1-6; no reliable D call. CDR3 length equals 15 residues. The V gene lost 0 bases and the J gene lost 7 bases, with 11 bases spanning the gap. Germline V gives CDR1 SGHDT, CDR2 YYEEEE.

V is TRBV6-5 and J is TRBJ1-2; possibly TRBD1 for D (5 bases). Trimming cost V 0 bases and J 4 bases, with 12 bases left between them. The CDR3 sequence is 15 residues long. Germline CDR1 MNHEY, CDR2 SVGAGI. In nucleotides, the CDR3 is TGTGCCAGCAGTTACTCGGACCCGGGGGGCTATGGCTACACCTTC. Translated, it gives CASSYSDPGGYGYTF.

The CDR3 DNA is TGTGCAAGTCGCTTCCCCCTTCAGGACAGGCCAAAAAAAAACTATGGCTACACCTTC. Protein sequence: CASRFPLQDRPKKNYGYTF. The genes are TRBV12-2 and TRBJ1-2; the table names TRBD1, a call not compared with the DNA. TRBV12-2 has pseudogene status. This CDR3 has 19 amino acids.

This chain joins TRBV5-6 and TRBJ1-6; TRBD1 might be the D (5 bases). CDR3 length: 14 residues. V lost 0 bases and J 7 bases, leaving 8 bases between the germline ends. CDR1 is SGHDT, CDR2 YYEEEE, per germline. This CDR3 reads CASSLGGGNSPLHF. The CDR3, as DNA: TGTGCCAGCAGCTTGGGCGGGGGAAATTCACCCCTCCACTTT.

J is TRBJ1-3 and V is TRBV30; D not certain. Germline CDR1 and CDR2: GTSNPN and SVGIG (reference sequence). Trimming stripped 7 bases from V and 4 bases from J, with 8 bases between. The CDR3 loop spans 11 amino acids. CDR3 bases: TGTGCCTTAACGGCAGGAAACACCATATATTTT. Translated: CALTAGNTIYF.

This clone was seen a few times. The chain has TRBV9 and TRBJ2-7; 10 nucleotides line up with TRBD1. The CDR3 runs 13 residues. The germline V gene has CDR1 SGDLS and CDR2 YYNGEE. The trim removed 3 bases at V and 5 bases at J, leaving 2 bases unmatched. This CDR3 reads CASSGTGGNEQYF. DNA for the CDR3: TGTGCCAGCAGCGGGACAGGGGGAAACGAGCAGTACTTC.

The gene calls are TRBV2 and TRBJ1-2, with D hard to call. Germline V lookup: CDR1 SNHLY, CDR2 FYNNEI. V gave up 6 bases and J gave up 8 bases, with 10 bases separating them. The CDR3 is 11 amino acids. The DNA for the CDR3 is TGTGCCAGCAGGCGAGGCGGCGGCTACACCTTC. It codes for CASRRGGGYTF.

The V gene is TRBV19, the J gene TRBJ2-1; D possibly uses TRBD1 or TRBD2 (6 bases each). The CDR3 sequence is 17 residues long. V was trimmed by 7 bases and J by 0 bases, leaving 19 bases between them. CDR1 and CDR2 from the germline V gene are LNHDA and SQIVND (reference sequence). The CDR3 region has the DNA TGTGCCAGTACCACTAGCCGGACAGCGAGCTCCTACAATGAGCAGTTCTTC. Translated: CASTTSRTASSYNEQFF.

The chain couples TRBV18 to TRBJ1-2; D gene unclear. With 2 bases removed from V and 3 bases from J, the gap between germline ends came to 13 bases. This CDR3 spans 15 amino acids. Germline lookup yields CDR1 KGHSH and CDR2 LQKENI. CDR3 loop: CASSPFEFRDYGYTF. Here the CDR3 DNA reads TGTGCCAGCTCACCATTCGAGTTTAGGGACTATGGCTACACCTTC.

V is TRBV2 and J is TRBJ2-2; maybe TRBD1 (6 bases). Germline assignment: CDR1 SNHLY and CDR2 FYNNEI. The CDR3 is 14 residues long. Deletions cut 7 bases from V and 5 bases from J, with 14 bases between. This CDR3 is CASNGRGNTGELFF. CDR3 in DNA: TGTGCCAGCAATGGCAGGGGAAATACCGGGGAGCTGTTTTTT.

This chain links TRBV5-1 with TRBJ2-3; 7 bases are a match to TRBD2. CDR3 length: 15 amino acids. Per the germline V gene, CDR1 is SGHRS and CDR2 is YFSETQ. V shed 1 base and J 5 bases; nucleotides not matched to a gene: 7. As DNA, the CDR3 is TGCGCCAGCAGCTTGACGGGGGGTAGAGGAGATACGCAGTATTTT. Its translation: CASSLTGGRGDTQYF.